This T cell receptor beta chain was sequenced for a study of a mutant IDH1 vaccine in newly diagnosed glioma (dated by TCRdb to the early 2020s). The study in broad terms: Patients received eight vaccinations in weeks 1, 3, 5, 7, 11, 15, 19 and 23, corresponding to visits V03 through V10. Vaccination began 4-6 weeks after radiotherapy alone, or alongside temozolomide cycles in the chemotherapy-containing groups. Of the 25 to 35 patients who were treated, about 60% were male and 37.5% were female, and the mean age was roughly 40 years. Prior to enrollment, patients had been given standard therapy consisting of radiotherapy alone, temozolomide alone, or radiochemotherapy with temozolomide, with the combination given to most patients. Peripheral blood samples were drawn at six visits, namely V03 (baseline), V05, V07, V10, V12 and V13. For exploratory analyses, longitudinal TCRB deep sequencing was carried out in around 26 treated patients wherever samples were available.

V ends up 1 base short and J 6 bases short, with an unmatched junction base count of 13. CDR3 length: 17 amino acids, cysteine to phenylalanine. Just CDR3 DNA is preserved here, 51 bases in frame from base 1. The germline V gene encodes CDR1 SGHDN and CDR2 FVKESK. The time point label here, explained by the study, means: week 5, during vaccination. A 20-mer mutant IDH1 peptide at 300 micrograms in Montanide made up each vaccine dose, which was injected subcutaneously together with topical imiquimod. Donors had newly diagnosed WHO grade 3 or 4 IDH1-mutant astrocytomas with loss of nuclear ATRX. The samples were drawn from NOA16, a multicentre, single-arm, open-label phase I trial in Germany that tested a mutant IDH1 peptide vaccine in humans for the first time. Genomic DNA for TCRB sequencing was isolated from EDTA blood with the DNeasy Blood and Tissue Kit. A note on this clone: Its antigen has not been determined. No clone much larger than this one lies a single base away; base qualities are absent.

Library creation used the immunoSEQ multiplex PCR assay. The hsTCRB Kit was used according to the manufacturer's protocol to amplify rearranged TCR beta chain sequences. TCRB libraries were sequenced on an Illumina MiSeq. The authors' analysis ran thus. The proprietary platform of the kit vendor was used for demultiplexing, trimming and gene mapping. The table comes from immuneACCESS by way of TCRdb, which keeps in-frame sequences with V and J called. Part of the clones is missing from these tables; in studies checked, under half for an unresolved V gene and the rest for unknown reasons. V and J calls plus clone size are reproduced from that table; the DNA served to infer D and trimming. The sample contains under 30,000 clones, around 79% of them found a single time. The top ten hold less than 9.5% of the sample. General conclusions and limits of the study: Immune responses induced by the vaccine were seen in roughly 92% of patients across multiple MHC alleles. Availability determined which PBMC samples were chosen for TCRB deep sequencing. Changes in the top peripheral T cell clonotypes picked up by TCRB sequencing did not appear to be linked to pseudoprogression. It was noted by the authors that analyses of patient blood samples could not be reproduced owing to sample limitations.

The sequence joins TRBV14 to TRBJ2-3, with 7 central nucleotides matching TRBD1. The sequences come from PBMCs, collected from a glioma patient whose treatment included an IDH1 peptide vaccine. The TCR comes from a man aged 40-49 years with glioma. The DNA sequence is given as TGTGCCAGCAGCCAAGGGTTACGGACAGGTCTTTTGGATACGCAGTATTTT. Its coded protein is CASSQGLRTGLLDTQYF.